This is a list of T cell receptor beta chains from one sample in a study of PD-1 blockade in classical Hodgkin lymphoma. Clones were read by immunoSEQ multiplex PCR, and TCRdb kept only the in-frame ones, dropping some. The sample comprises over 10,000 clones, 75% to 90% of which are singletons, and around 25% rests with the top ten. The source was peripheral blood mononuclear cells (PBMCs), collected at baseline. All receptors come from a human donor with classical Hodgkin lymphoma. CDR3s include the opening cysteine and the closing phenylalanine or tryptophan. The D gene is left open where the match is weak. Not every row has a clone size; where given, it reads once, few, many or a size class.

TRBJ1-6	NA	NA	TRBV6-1	TGTGCCAGCAATCAGGGACCGCATAATTCACCCCTCCACTTT	CASNQGPHNSPLHF
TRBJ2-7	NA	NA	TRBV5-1	TGCGCCAGCAGTTTGCTACAGGATACCTTCTACGAGCAGTACTTC	CASSLLQDTFYEQYF
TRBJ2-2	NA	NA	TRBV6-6	TGTGCCAGCAGTTACTCTGGGCAGGGGAACACCGGGGAGCTGTTTTTT	CASSYSGQGNTGELFF
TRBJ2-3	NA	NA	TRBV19	TGTGCCAGTAGTATGGCCACAGGGGATACGCAGTATTTT	CASSMATGDTQYF
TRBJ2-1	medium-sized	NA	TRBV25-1	TGTGCCAGCACGATGGGGGATGAGCAGTTCTTC	CASTMGDEQFF
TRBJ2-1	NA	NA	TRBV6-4	TGTGCCAGCAGTGACAGCCTAGCACAATCAGGGCAGTTCTTC	CASSDSLAQSGQFF
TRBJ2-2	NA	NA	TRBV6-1	TGTGCCAGCAGTTTAAGGACCCCCACCGGGGAGCTGTTTTTT	CASSLRTPTGELFF
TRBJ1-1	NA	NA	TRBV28	TGTGCCAGCAGTCCCCACACTGAAGCTTTCTTT	CASSPHTEAFF
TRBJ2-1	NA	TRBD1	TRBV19	TGTGCCAGTTGGACAGGCAATGAGCAGTTCTTC	CASWTGNEQFF
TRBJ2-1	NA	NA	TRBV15	TGTGCCACCAGCAGAGATTCGGCAGGGGATATCTACAATGAGCAGTTCTTC	CATSRDSAGDIYNEQFF
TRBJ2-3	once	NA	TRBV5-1	TGCGCCAGCAGTCGGGACAGCACAGATACGCAGTATTTT	CASSRDSTDTQYF
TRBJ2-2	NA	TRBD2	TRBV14	TGTGCCAGCAGCCAGGGAGCGGGAGTCACCGGGGAGCTGTTTTTT	CASSQGAGVTGELFF
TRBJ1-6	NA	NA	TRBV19	TGTGCCAGTAGTACACCCAATTCACCCCTCCACTTT	CASSTPNSPLHF
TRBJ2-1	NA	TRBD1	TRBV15	TGTGCCACCAGCAGCGGCTGGGACAGCACCTACAATGAGCAGTTCTTC	CATSSGWDSTYNEQFF
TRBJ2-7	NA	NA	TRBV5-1	TGCGCCAGCAGCTTGGGCGTAGGGGGCGAGCAGTACTTC	CASSLGVGGEQYF
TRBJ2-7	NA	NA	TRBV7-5	TGTGCCAGAAGCTTTAACAGGGGGCCGGCTTGGTACGAGCAGTACTTC	CARSFNRGPAWYEQYF
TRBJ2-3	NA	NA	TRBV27	TGTGCCAGCAGCTCTCCCCCCGCTGATACGCAGTATTTT	CASSSPPADTQYF
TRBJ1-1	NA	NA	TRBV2	TGTGCCAGCACAAGGTGGGTGTTTACTGAAGCTTTCTTT	CASTRWVFTEAFF
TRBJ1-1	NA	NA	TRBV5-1	TGCGCCAGCAGCTTGGTCTCGGGGGCTGTGAACACTGAAGCTTTCTTT	CASSLVSGAVNTEAFF
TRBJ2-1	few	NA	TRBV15	TGTGCCACCAGCAGTCACTACCGGGACAACAATGAGCAGTTCTTC	CATSSHYRDNNEQFF
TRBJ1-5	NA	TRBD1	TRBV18	TGTGCCAGCTCACGTACAGGGGGCAATCAGCCCCAGCATTTT	CASSRTGGNQPQHF
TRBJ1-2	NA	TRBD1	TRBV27	TGTGCCAGCAGTTTCGCAGGGGGGAGGACATATGGCTACACCTTC	CASSFAGGRTYGYTF
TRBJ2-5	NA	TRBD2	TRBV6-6	TGTGCCAGCAGTTTAGGGACTAGTAAAGAGACCCAGTACTTC	CASSLGTSKETQYF
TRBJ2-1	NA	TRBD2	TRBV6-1	TGTGCCAGCAGGGCGGGAGCTGGCAATGAGCAGTTCTTC	CASRAGAGNEQFF
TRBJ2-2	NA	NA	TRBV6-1	TGTGCCAGCTTGGGGGGCGCGAACACCGGGGAGCTGTTTTTT	CASLGGANTGELFF
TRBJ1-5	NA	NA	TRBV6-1	TGTGCCAGCAGTGATATGGGCCGCGCTGGCAATCAGCCCCAGCATTTT	CASSDMGRAGNQPQHF
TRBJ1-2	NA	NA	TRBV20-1	TGCAGTGCCTCACGAGGGATTGGCTACACCTTC	CSASRGIGYTF
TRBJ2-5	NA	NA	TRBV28	TGTGCCAGCTGGGGGGCGCGGGCGTACCAAGAGACCCAGTACTTC	CASWGARAYQETQYF
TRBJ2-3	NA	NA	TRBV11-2	TGTGCCAGCAGCCAGACAGATACGCAGTATTTT	CASSQTDTQYF
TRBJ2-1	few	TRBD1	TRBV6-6	TGTGCCAGCAGTTACTCGGGACAGAAGAATGAGCAGTTCTTC	CASSYSGQKNEQFF
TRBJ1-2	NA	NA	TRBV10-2	TGCGCCAGCACCTCAACAGGCGATCCCCACTATGGCTACACCTTC	CASTSTGDPHYGYTF
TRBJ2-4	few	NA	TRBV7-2	TGTGCCAGCAGCTTAAACGGGCAGGGAGCCATTCAGTACTTC	CASSLNGQGAIQYF
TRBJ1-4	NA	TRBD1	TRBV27	TGTGCCAGCAGTTTCGCGGGGACAGGAACACTGTTTTTT	CASSFAGTGTLFF
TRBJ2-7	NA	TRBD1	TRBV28	TGTGCCAGCACCTGGACAGGACTCTACGAGCAGTACTTC	CASTWTGLYEQYF
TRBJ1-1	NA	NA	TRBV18	TGTGCCAGCTCAAAGGGTTTTGCACTGGGGCCTGAAGCTTTCTTT	CASSKGFALGPEAFF
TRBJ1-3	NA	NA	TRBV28	TGTGCCAGCAGTTTACGAGGGTTGATTGGAAACACCATATATTTT	CASSLRGLIGNTIYF
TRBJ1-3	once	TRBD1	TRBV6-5	TGTGCCAGCAGTTTCGGGACAGGGATCTCTGGAAACACCATATATTTT	CASSFGTGISGNTIYF
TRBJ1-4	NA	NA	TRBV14	TGTGCCAGCAGCCAAGGCGGCAGGAGGGGGGCTAATGAAAAACTGTTTTTT	CASSQGGRRGANEKLFF
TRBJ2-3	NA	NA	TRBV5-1	TGCGCCAGCAGCTTGGCGGAAGGCACAGATACGCAGTATTTT	CASSLAEGTDTQYF
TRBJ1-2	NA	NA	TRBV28	TGTGCCAGCAGTACGACAAGGGCGGGAGGCTACACCTTC	CASSTTRAGGYTF
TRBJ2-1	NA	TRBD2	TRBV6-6	TGTGCCAGCAGTTACGGACTAGCGGGAGGGGGTAATGAGCAGTTCTTC	CASSYGLAGGGNEQFF
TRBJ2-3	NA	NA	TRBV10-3	TGTGCCATCAGTGAGTCGTCCGATACGCAGTATTTT	CAISESSDTQYF
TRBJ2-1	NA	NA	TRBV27	TGTGCCAGCCAGGGACTTTTCAGCTCCTACAATGAGCAGTTCTTC	CASQGLFSSYNEQFF
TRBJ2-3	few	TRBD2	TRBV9	TGTGCCAGCAGCTCTGCCGGGACTAGCGGGAGGCATATCACAGATACGCAGTATTTT	CASSSAGTSGRHITDTQYF
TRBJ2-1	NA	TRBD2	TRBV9	TGTGCCAGCAGCGTACTAGCGGGAGGGCCGCGGGAGCAGTTCTTC	CASSVLAGGPREQFF
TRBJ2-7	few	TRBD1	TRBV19	TGTGCCAGTAGTCCCGGGACAGGGCAAATGCAGTACTTC	CASSPGTGQMQYF
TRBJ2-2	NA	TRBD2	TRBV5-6	TGTGCCAGCTGCGCTAGCGGAAACACCGGGGAGCTGTTTTTT	CASCASGNTGELFF
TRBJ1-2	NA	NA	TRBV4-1	TGCGCCAGCAGCCACGCGGGCGGGGGGGGAGCCGGGGCTTTCAACTATGGCTACACCTTC	CASSHAGGGGAGAFNYGYTF
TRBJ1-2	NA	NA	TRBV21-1	TGTGCCAGCATGGTAGGACAGGGTAGGGCAAGGTATGGCTACACCTTC	CASMVGQGRARYGYTF